The T cell receptor (beta chain) under discussion was sequenced for a study of beta chain features in type 1 diabetes. This clone was seen a few times. Every bit of the isolated RNA underwent reverse transcription, so sequencing read expressed TCRB transcripts. Data came from immunoSEQ multiplex PCR; TCRdb stores just in-frame clones and leaves some out. The sample records about 240,000 clones, 25% to 30% being singletons. Germline CDR1 PRHDT, CDR2 FYEKMQ (reference sequence). V was pared by 2 bases and J by 2 bases, with 25 bases of the junction left unmatched. This CDR3 has 22 residues. This sequence originates from a man younger than 45 in good health. This chain links TRBV13 with TRBJ2-5, with TRBD1 matching over 8 bases. What was sequenced was central memory CD4+ T cells from blood. CDR3 nucleotide sequence: TGTGCCAGCAGCTTAACGGGTCTTTTAGGGGACAGGATTCCCAGGGGACAAGAGACCCAGTACTTC. Its protein product is CASSLTGLLGDRIPRGQETQYF.